The 5 T cell receptor beta chains below all came from one sample that was sequenced in a study of blood T cells in healthy people across ages. Combining a sample-barcoded 5' primer with a J-beta primer mix, a second PCR ran for about 6 to 12 cycles. MiXCR, run by TCRdb on the 5' RACE reads, gives a single entry per CDR3 protein. This table has 1.8 million or so distinct CDR3 sequences, around 40% appearing once. Sequencing used blood. These receptors were collected from a human donor in good health.

The chain links TRBV3-1 to TRBJ2-7; the D gene is possibly TRBD2 (5 bases). Germline values: CDR1 LGHDT, CDR2 YNNKEL (reference sequence). The CDR3 has 13 amino acids. Between the trimmed V and J ends, which lost 1 base and 6 bases, there was a span of 10 bases. CDR3: CASSQGVRVEQYF. DNA of the CDR3: TGTGCCAGCAGCCAAGGGGTGCGGGTCGAGCAGTACTTC.

The chain joins TRBV19 to TRBJ2-7; D not certain. V lost 3 bases and J lost 3, with 9 bases in between. The CDR3 is 13 amino acids. The germline CDR1 and CDR2 sequences are LNHDA and SQIVND (reference sequence). The CDR3 coding sequence is TGTGCCAGTAGTATTACTACGGTCTACGAGCAGTACTTC. Protein sequence: CASSITTVYEQYF.

This clonotype has a count of ten or more. This chain connects TRBV28 to TRBJ2-7; D perhaps matches TRBD1 (5 bases). The CDR3 is made up of 13 amino acids. V lost 6 bases, J lost 4 bases, and 13 bases lay in between. Germline loops: CDR1 MDHEN, CDR2 SYDVKM. The DNA for the CDR3 is TGTGCCAGCAGCTTGCCAGGGTATTACGAGCAGTACTTC. It is translated as CASSLPGYYEQYF.

The chain recombines TRBV10-3 with TRBJ2-7, with D possibly matching TRBD1 (6 bases). The V and J ends lost 6 bases and 1 base respectively, with 16 bases between them. The germline gives CDR1 ENHRY, CDR2 SYGVKD. The CDR3 totals 15 residues. The CDR3 region is CAISAQPTGSYEQYF. CDR3 DNA: TGTGCCATCAGCGCCCAACCTACAGGGTCCTACGAGCAGTACTTC.

This clonotype has a count of ten or more. J is TRBJ2-1 and V is TRBV29-1; D unresolved. The germline V and J ends were trimmed by 0 bases and 8 bases, with 5 bases remaining between them. There are 11 residues in the CDR3. Germline V gene data show CDR1 as SQVTM and CDR2 as ANQGSEA. CDR3 bases: TGCAGCGTTGAAGATCGGGATGAGCAGTTCTTC. This translates into CSVEDRDEQFF.